The rows below give T cell receptor beta chains drawn from one sample of a study of human T cells and chemical hapten exposure. Via MiXCR, TCRdb re-called the RACE reads, giving one row per CDR3 protein. The sample yields some 300,000 distinct CDR3 sequences, 5% to 6.5% seen once. Sequences were derived from whole blood, sampled in connection with sensitization to the hapten diphenylcyclopropenone (DPC). The receptors stem from a woman aged 18-35 years with alopecia areata. Some clones in this sample may be carry-over from other donors' samples. The CDR3 runs from the conserved cysteine through the conserved F or W. D genes are given only for firm matches. Size is stated for part of the rows, as once, few or many counts, or as a class when the clone is expanded.

J gene: TRBJ2-2; clone size: -; D gene: -; V gene: TRBV9; CDR3 protein: CASSFREATGELFF; CDR3 DNA: TGTGCCAGCAGCTTTCGTGAAGCCACCGGGGAGCTGTTTTTT
J gene: TRBJ2-3; clone size: few; D gene: -; V gene: TRBV9; CDR3 protein: CASSEAGALTDTQYF; CDR3 DNA: TGTGCCAGCAGCGAGGCGGGGGCCCTTACAGATACGCAGTATTTT
J gene: TRBJ2-5; clone size: -; D gene: -; V gene: TRBV5-4; CDR3 protein: CASSLDNSLQETQYF; CDR3 DNA: TGTGCCAGCAGCTTGGACAACAGCCTCCAAGAGACCCAGTACTTC
J gene: TRBJ1-6; clone size: many; D gene: -; V gene: TRBV28; CDR3 protein: CASSTPGDYNSPLHF; CDR3 DNA: TGTGCCAGCAGCACTCCTGGGGACTATAATTCACCCCTCCACTTT
J gene: TRBJ1-3; clone size: many; D gene: -; V gene: TRBV20-1; CDR3 protein: CSARKGSGNTIYF; CDR3 DNA: TGCAGTGCTAGGAAGGGCTCTGGAAACACCATATATTTT
J gene: TRBJ1-4; clone size: -; D gene: TRBD1; V gene: TRBV15; CDR3 protein: CATSLGQGNEKLFF; CDR3 DNA: TGTGCCACCAGCTTAGGACAGGGGAATGAAAAACTGTTTTTT
J gene: TRBJ2-7; clone size: many; D gene: -; V gene: TRBV18; CDR3 protein: CASSPGRIYEQYF; CDR3 DNA: TGTGCCAGCTCCCCGGGACGCATCTACGAGCAGTACTTC
J gene: TRBJ1-5; clone size: many; D gene: TRBD1; V gene: TRBV10-3; CDR3 protein: CAISDTRGLQPQHF; CDR3 DNA: TGTGCCATCAGTGACACCAGGGGGTTGCAGCCCCAGCATTTT
J gene: TRBJ2-7; clone size: few; D gene: TRBD1; V gene: TRBV20-1; CDR3 protein: CSANPLDRDDEQYF; CDR3 DNA: TGCAGTGCCAACCCCCTGGACAGGGACGACGAGCAGTACTTC
J gene: TRBJ2-5; clone size: -; D gene: -; V gene: TRBV20-1; CDR3 protein: CSASVQGLETQYF; CDR3 DNA: TGCAGTGCTTCCGTCCAGGGCCTAGAGACCCAGTACTTC
J gene: TRBJ2-4; clone size: few; D gene: -; V gene: TRBV7-2; CDR3 protein: CASSPWSNKNIQYF; CDR3 DNA: TGTGCCAGCAGCCCCTGGTCCAACAAAAACATTCAGTACTTC
J gene: TRBJ2-7; clone size: many; D gene: TRBD1; V gene: TRBV20-1; CDR3 protein: CSARALQGRGLFSYEQYF; CDR3 DNA: TGCAGTGCTAGAGCGCTTCAGGGCAGGGGGCTGTTCTCCTACGAGCAGTACTTC
J gene: TRBJ2-7; clone size: many; D gene: TRBD2; V gene: TRBV6-2/TRBV6-3; CDR3 protein: CASSYPNPLASGANYEQYF; CDR3 DNA: TGTGCCAGCAGTTACCCGAACCCGTTAGCTAGCGGGGCGAACTACGAGCAGTACTTC
J gene: TRBJ2-7; clone size: few; D gene: -; V gene: TRBV7-9; CDR3 protein: CASSLSPGHEQYF; CDR3 DNA: TGTGCCAGCAGCTTATCCCCCGGCCACGAGCAGTACTTC
J gene: TRBJ2-3; clone size: -; D gene: -; V gene: TRBV6-1; CDR3 protein: CASSRYPTGRGHKDTQYF; CDR3 DNA: TGTGCCAGCAGCCGCTACCCCACGGGGAGGGGGCATAAAGATACGCAGTATTTT
J gene: TRBJ2-1; clone size: few; D gene: -; V gene: TRBV27; CDR3 protein: CASSLSGQAALRLPTYNEQFF; CDR3 DNA: TGTGCCAGCAGTTTATCGGGGCAGGCGGCTCTAAGGCTCCCAACCTACAATGAGCAGTTCTTC
J gene: TRBJ2-3; clone size: few; D gene: TRBD1; V gene: TRBV5-1; CDR3 protein: CASSLNPGGAADTQYF; CDR3 DNA: TGCGCCAGCAGCCTAAACCCAGGGGGAGCCGCAGATACGCAGTATTTT
J gene: TRBJ1-5; clone size: few; D gene: -; V gene: TRBV6-1; CDR3 protein: CASSSTARNQPQHF; CDR3 DNA: TGTGCCAGCAGCAGTACAGCTCGCAATCAGCCCCAGCATTTT
J gene: TRBJ2-7; clone size: many; D gene: TRBD1; V gene: TRBV12-3/TRBV12-4; CDR3 protein: CASSLAGTGAEQYF; CDR3 DNA: TGTGCCAGCAGTTTAGCCGGGACAGGGGCCGAGCAGTACTTC
J gene: TRBJ2-5; clone size: -; D gene: -; V gene: TRBV5-8; CDR3 protein: CASSLGLGGETQYF; CDR3 DNA: TGTGCCAGCAGCTTGGGGCTCGGGGGTGAGACCCAGTACTTC
J gene: TRBJ1-2; clone size: -; D gene: -; V gene: TRBV6-5; CDR3 protein: CASSYYRQAYGYTF; CDR3 DNA: TGTGCCAGCAGTTACTACAGACAGGCCTATGGCTACACCTTC
J gene: TRBJ1-1; clone size: -; D gene: TRBD1; V gene: TRBV6-6; CDR3 protein: CAVFQGVTEAFF; CDR3 DNA: TGTGCCGTCTTTCAGGGGGTTACTGAAGCTTTCTTT
J gene: TRBJ2-5; clone size: many; D gene: TRBD1; V gene: TRBV7-2; CDR3 protein: CASSLTGGYQETQYF; CDR3 DNA: TGTGCCAGCAGCCTGACAGGGGGGTACCAAGAGACCCAGTACTTC
J gene: TRBJ2-6; clone size: many; D gene: -; V gene: TRBV5-1; CDR3 protein: CASSEGITGANVLTF; CDR3 DNA: TGCGCCAGCAGTGAGGGTATTACTGGGGCCAACGTCCTGACTTTC
J gene: TRBJ1-2; clone size: -; D gene: TRBD1; V gene: TRBV6-5; CDR3 protein: CASSYHIDRGNYGYTF; CDR3 DNA: TGTGCCAGCAGTTACCATATCGACAGGGGTAACTATGGCTACACCTTC
J gene: TRBJ2-7; clone size: few; D gene: TRBD1; V gene: TRBV10-3; CDR3 protein: CAIRSGTEFYEQYF; CDR3 DNA: TGTGCCATCCGGTCCGGGACAGAATTTTACGAGCAGTACTTC
J gene: TRBJ1-4; clone size: few; D gene: TRBD1; V gene: TRBV6-1; CDR3 protein: CASSKSPGTAEKLFF; CDR3 DNA: TGTGCCAGCAGTAAATCGCCCGGGACAGCAGAAAAACTGTTTTTT
J gene: TRBJ2-7; clone size: -; D gene: -; V gene: TRBV5-1; CDR3 protein: CASSSGDGGNEQYF; CDR3 DNA: TGCGCCAGCAGCTCTGGGGACGGAGGGAACGAGCAGTACTTC
J gene: TRBJ2-7; clone size: -; D gene: -; V gene: TRBV2; CDR3 protein: CASSEALGQYF; CDR3 DNA: TGTGCCAGCAGTGAAGCGCTAGGGCAGTACTTC
J gene: TRBJ1-2; clone size: -; D gene: -; V gene: TRBV5-1; CDR3 protein: CASSLMSGEPVGYTF; CDR3 DNA: TGCGCCAGCAGCTTGATGTCAGGGGAGCCTGTAGGCTACACCTTC
J gene: TRBJ2-3; clone size: -; D gene: -; V gene: TRBV12-5; CDR3 protein: CASGPGEKSTDTQYF; CDR3 DNA: TGTGCTAGTGGTCCCGGGGAGAAAAGCACAGATACGCAGTATTTT
J gene: TRBJ1-5; clone size: -; D gene: -; V gene: TRBV29-1; CDR3 protein: CSVATGRVGPQHF; CDR3 DNA: TGCAGCGTCGCGACAGGTCGGGTCGGGCCCCAGCATTTT
J gene: TRBJ1-6; clone size: many; D gene: -; V gene: TRBV6-5; CDR3 protein: CASSFGGFNSPLHF; CDR3 DNA: TGTGCCAGCAGTTTTGGGGGTTTCAATTCACCCCTCCACTTT
J gene: TRBJ2-7; clone size: -; D gene: -; V gene: TRBV20-1; CDR3 protein: CSAMGGAWVNLKYF; CDR3 DNA: TGCAGTGCTATGGGGGGCGCATGGGTTAATTTAAAGTACTTC
J gene: TRBJ2-3; clone size: -; D gene: -; V gene: TRBV5-4; CDR3 protein: CASSLIGGTDTQYF; CDR3 DNA: TGTGCCAGCAGCTTGATAGGTGGCACAGATACGCAGTATTTT